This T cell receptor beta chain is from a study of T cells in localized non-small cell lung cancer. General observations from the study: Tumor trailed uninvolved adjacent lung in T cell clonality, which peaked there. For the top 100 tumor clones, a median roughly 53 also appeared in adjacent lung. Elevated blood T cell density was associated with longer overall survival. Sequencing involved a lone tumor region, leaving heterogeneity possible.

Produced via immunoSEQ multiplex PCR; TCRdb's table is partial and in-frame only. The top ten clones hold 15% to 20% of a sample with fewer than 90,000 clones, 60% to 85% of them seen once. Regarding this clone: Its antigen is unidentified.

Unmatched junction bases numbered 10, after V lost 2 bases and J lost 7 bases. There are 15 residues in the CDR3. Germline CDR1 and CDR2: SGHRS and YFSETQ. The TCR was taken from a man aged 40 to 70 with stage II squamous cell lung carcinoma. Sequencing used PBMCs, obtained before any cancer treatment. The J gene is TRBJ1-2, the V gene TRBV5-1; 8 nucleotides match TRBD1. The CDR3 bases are TGCGCCAGCAGCTTAACAGGGGGACGTAATTCTGGCTACACCTTC. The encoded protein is CASSLTGGRNSGYTF.